The 8 T cell receptor beta chains reported below all come from one sample, sequenced in a study of shared clonotypes between healthy human individuals. The table came from immunoSEQ multiplex PCR; TCRdb's copy has only in-frame clones and leaves some out. This table has millions of clones, approximately 94% appearing once. Sequencing was performed on naive CD4+ T cells sorted from blood. Subset reported: CD45RA+ positively selected. These receptors were obtained from a young man in good health.

The chain employs TRBV18 and TRBJ2-7, with TRBD2 identical over 14 bases. The trim removed 2 bases at V and 2 bases at J, leaving 5 bases unmatched. The germline V gene encodes CDR1 KGHSH and CDR2 LQKENI. The CDR3 is made up of 17 amino acids. The CDR3 is CASSPAGLAGVAYEQYF. CDR3 coding DNA: TGTGCCAGCTCACCAGCGGGACTAGCGGGAGTCGCCTACGAGCAGTACTTC.

The chain employs TRBV5-5 and TRBJ1-4; D call uncertain. The germline V gene has CDR1 SGHKS and CDR2 YYEKEE (reference sequence). Trimming took off 4 bases at V and 8 bases at J, with 18 bases between the two ends. CDR3 length: 15 amino acids. CDR3 nucleotides: TGTGCCAGCAGCACGGATCCGTTTACGATCGAAAAACTGTTTTTT. Translation: CASSTDPFTIEKLFF.

The CDR3 DNA sequence: TGTGCCAGCAGCTTAGGGGGCTGGGGTTGGAGAACTAATGAAAAACTGTTTTTT. Its translation is CASSLGGWGWRTNEKLFF. The chain employs TRBV7-2 and TRBJ1-4, with a tentative D call TRBD1 (5 bases). CDR3 size: 18 residues. Germline V lookup: CDR1 SGHTA, CDR2 FQGNSA. With 1 base removed from V and 1 base from J, the gap between germline ends came to 16 bases. The full variable domain, completed using reference TRBV7-2 and TRBJ1-4, is GAGVSQSPSNKVTEKGKDVELRCDPISGHTALYWYRQSLGQGLEFLIYFQGNSAPDKSGLPSDRFSAERTGGSVSTLTIQRTQQEDSAVYLCASSLGGWGWRTNEKLFFGSGTQLSVL.

V is TRBV5-1 and J is TRBJ1-1; no firm D call. The germline V gene has CDR1 SGHRS and CDR2 YFSETQ. There are 16 residues in the CDR3. V was shortened by 0 bases and J by 1 base, with 13 bases between the two germline ends. The CDR3 coding sequence is TGCGCCAGCAGCTTGGCCGTTGGCTCTGCGAACACTGAAGCTTTCTTT. Translating it yields CASSLAVGSANTEAFF.

This rearrangement joins TRBV7-3 to TRBJ1-1, with D perhaps matching TRBD1 (6 bases). This CDR3 is built from 15 residues. Germline CDR1 SGHTA, CDR2 FQGTGA. V lost 2 bases and J lost 4, with 14 bases in between. The CDR3 here is CASSLFSLGGTEAFF. The CDR3 region has the DNA TGTGCCAGCAGCTTATTCTCTTTAGGGGGCACTGAAGCTTTCTTT. Full variable domain (rest looked up from reference TRBV7-3 and TRBJ1-1): GAGVSQTPSNKVTEKGKYVELRCDPISGHTALYWYRQSLGQGPEFLIYFQGTGAADDSGLPNDRFFAVRPEGSVSTLKIQRTERGDSAVYLCASSLFSLGGTEAFFGQGTRLTVV.

Points on this clone: This sample includes further DNA sequences coding for the same CDR3. This chain uses TRBV9 with TRBJ1-6; D possibly corresponds to TRBD1 (6 bases). Trimming removed 3 bases at V and 6 bases at J, with 10 bases between. The CDR3 loop spans 14 amino acids. Germline CDR1 is SGDLS and CDR2 is YYNGEE. CDR3 in amino acids: CASSAQGGNSPLHF. The CDR3 coding sequence is TGTGCCAGCAGCGCACAGGGTGGTAATTCACCCCTCCACTTT.

The V and J genes are TRBV2 and TRBJ2-3; 10 nucleotides agree with TRBD2. CDR1 and CDR2 (germline): SNHLY, FYNNEI. The J segment lost 2 bases and the V segment lost 6 bases, leaving 5 bases of the junction unmatched. The CDR3 totals 15 residues. The CDR3 reads CASSVLAGDTDTQYF. The CDR3 DNA is TGTGCCAGCAGCGTCCTAGCGGGAGACACAGATACGCAGTATTTT.

The J gene is TRBJ2-2, the V gene TRBV9; D is perhaps TRBD1 or TRBD2 (5 bases each). Germline assignment: CDR1 SGDLS and CDR2 YYNGEE. The CDR3 spans 17 residues. V was clipped by 4 bases and J by 0 bases, with 16 bases between them. Written as DNA, the CDR3 is TGTGCCAGCAGCCCCCAGGGAGCCTTCGCGAACACCGGGGAGCTGTTTTTT. Amino acid sequence: CASSPQGAFANTGELFF.